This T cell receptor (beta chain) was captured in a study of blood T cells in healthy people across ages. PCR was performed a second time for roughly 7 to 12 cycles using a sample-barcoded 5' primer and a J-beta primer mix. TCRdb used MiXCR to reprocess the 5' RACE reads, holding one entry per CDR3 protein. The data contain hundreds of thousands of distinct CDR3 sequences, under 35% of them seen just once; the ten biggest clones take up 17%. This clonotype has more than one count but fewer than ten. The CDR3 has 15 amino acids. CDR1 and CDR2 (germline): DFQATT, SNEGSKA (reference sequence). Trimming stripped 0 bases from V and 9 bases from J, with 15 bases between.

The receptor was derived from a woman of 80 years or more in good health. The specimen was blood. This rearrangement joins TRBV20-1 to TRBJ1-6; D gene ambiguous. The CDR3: CSARDIGTWGSPLHF. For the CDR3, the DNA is TGCAGTGCTAGAGATATAGGCACGTGGGGTTCACCCCTCCACTTT.